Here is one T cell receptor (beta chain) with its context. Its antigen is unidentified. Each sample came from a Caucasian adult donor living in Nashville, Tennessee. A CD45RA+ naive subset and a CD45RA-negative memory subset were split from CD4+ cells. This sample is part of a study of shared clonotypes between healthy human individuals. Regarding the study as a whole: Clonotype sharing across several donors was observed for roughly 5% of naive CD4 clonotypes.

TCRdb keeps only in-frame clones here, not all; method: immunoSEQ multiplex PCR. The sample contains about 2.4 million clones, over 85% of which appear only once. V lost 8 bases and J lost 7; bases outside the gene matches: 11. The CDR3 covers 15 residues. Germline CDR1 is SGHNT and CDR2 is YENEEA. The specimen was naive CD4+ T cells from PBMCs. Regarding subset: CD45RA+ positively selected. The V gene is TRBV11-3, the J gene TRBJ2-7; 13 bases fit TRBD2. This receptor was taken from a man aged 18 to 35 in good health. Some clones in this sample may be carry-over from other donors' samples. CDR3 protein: CASSAGTSGMDEQYF. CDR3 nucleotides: TGTGCCAGCTCCGCCGGGACTAGCGGGATGGATGAGCAGTACTTC.